This T cell receptor (beta chain) appears in the sequencing data of a study of OX40 agonist ivuxolimab in advanced cancers. Clones were sequenced by immunoSEQ multiplex PCR, and TCRdb holds only the in-frame ones, with some missing. This sample yields around 80,000 clones, of which more than 70% are seen a single time; about 0.2% belongs to the top ten. On this clone: The antigen remains unidentified.

This CDR3 comprises 13 residues. Germline values: CDR1 MNHNS, CDR2 SASEGT. After removal of 0 bases from V and 14 bases from J, the junction contained 7 bases not matched to a gene. Study results and limitations: CD4+ T cells averaged fewer expanded clones than CD8+ T cells. Dosing at 0.1 to 3.0 mg/kg was accompanied by clonal expansion of CD4+ and CD8+ blood T cells by week 6.

The specimen comprised CD4+ or CD8+ T cells sorted from blood, sampled in a trial of the OX40 agonist ivuxolimab. This TCR came from an adult with an advanced solid tumor such as melanoma, head and neck, liver or kidney cancer. The chain joins TRBV6-1 to TRBJ2-1, with TRBD2 identical over 7 bases. The CDR3, as DNA: TGTGCCAGCAGTGAAGCCCGACCTGGGGGGGAGTTCTTC. The encoded protein is CASSEARPGGEFF.